This T cell receptor (beta chain) was captured in a study of cytomegalovirus exposure and HLA in healthy donors. The study, taken as a whole, reports: A highly shared variant cluster was judged a likely technical artifact.

As for this clone: Its cognate antigen is unknown.

Trimming removed 4 bases from V and 3 bases from J; junction bases left unmatched: 4. The CDR3 sequence is 14 residues long. Germline V gene data show CDR1 as MGHRA and CDR2 as YSYEKL. The PCR ran on 60 Vbeta and 13 Jbeta primers. TCRdb's copy holds only in-frame clones and misses some; the assay was immunoSEQ multiplex PCR. The repertoire holds about 140,000 clones, with roughly 83% as singletons. The genes are TRBV4-1 and TRBJ2-7; 9 bases are a match to TRBD1. The source material was PBMCs. This receptor was taken from a female donor in good health and CMV-seronegative. CDR3 in DNA: TGCGCCAGCAGCCTGGACAGGGGATTCTACGAGCAGTACTTC. The encoded protein is CASSLDRGFYEQYF.